These 10 T cell receptor beta chains were all obtained from the same sample, sequenced in a study of blood T cell repertoires in COVID-19. This table comes from immunoSEQ multiplex PCR, and its TCRdb copy is limited to in-frame clones, with some not included. There are about 220,000 clones in the sample; 80% to 90% occur only once, and 3% to 4% lies in the top ten. The source material was PBMCs or T cells enriched from blood (not recorded which). These receptors all stem from a woman aged 40 to 50 who had been exposed to COVID-19.

The chain links TRBV15 to TRBJ1-5; 8 nucleotides agree with TRBD1. V lost 1 base to trimming and J lost 4 bases; unmatched junction nucleotides: 12. This CDR3 is 18 amino acids long. The germline gives CDR1 LNHNV, CDR2 YYDKDF (reference sequence). This CDR3 is CATSRGDRSWGPNQPQHF. The CDR3 DNA is TGTGCCACCAGCAGAGGGGACAGGAGTTGGGGCCCTAATCAGCCCCAGCATTTT.

V is TRBV30 and J is TRBJ1-6; 8 bases match TRBD1. Germline assignment: CDR1 GTSNPN and CDR2 SVGIG (reference sequence). CDR3 length: 14 amino acids. V shed 3 bases, J shed 9 bases, and the junction held 7 bases outside the gene matches. CDR3 nucleotide sequence: TGTGCCTGGAGAGCAGGGGGCGTCAGTTCACCCCTCCACTTT. Its translation is CAWRAGGVSSPLHF.

This clone was observed once. CDR3 region: CASSQDSPAAGSLEKLFF. In DNA form, the CDR3 reads TGTGCCAGCAGCCAAGATTCTCCGGCGGCAGGGTCTCTGGAAAAACTGTTTTTT. J is TRBJ1-4 and V is TRBV4-2; a possible D gene is TRBD1 (5 bases). Trimming removed 0 bases from V and 8 bases from J, with 22 bases in between. Germline loops: CDR1 LGHNA, CDR2 YNFKEQ. The CDR3 contains 18 residues.

The chain has TRBV24-1 and TRBJ1-1; 7 bases match TRBD1. Germline V lookup: CDR1 KGHDR, CDR2 SFDVKD. CDR3 length equals 19 residues. The ends lost 1 base at V and 0 bases at J; junction bases unmatched: 13. The CDR3 sequence: CATSDFPSTGLSLNTEAFF. The CDR3 DNA is TGTGCCACCAGTGATTTCCCCTCGACAGGGCTCTCCTTGAACACTGAAGCTTTCTTT.

V gene TRBV7-9 combines with J gene TRBJ2-7; 7 bases agree with TRBD1. The length of the CDR3 is 16 residues. Unmatched junction bases numbered 11, after V lost 1 base and J lost 5 bases. Per germline, CDR1 SEHNR and CDR2 FQNEAQ (reference sequence). The CDR3 protein is CASSLVGDRVSDEQYF. Here the CDR3 DNA reads TGTGCCAGCAGCTTAGTTGGTGACAGGGTATCCGACGAGCAGTACTTC.

V and J are TRBV9 and TRBJ2-5; D is unresolved. Trimming pared 7 bases from V and 3 bases from J, leaving 19 bases between. This CDR3 has 15 amino acids. Germline loops: CDR1 SGDLS, CDR2 YYNGEE. The CDR3 DNA follows: TGTGCCAGCGCTAAAATGGCTAGAGGAGAAGAGACCCAGTACTTC. Its translation: CASAKMARGEETQYF.

CDR3: CASSREPYEQYF. Here the CDR3 DNA reads TGTGCCAGCAGCCGGGAACCCTACGAGCAGTACTTC. The chain links TRBV2 to TRBJ2-7; D possibly corresponds to TRBD2 (5 bases). This CDR3 has 12 residues. Between the trimmed V and J ends, which lost 6 bases and 2 bases, there was a span of 8 bases. CDR1 is SNHLY and CDR2 is FYNNEI in the germline V gene.

This chain joins TRBV24-1 and TRBJ1-1; 7 bases align to TRBD1. CDR3 size: 17 residues. Trimming removed 5 bases from V and 0 bases from J; junction bases left unmatched: 11. The germline CDR1 and CDR2 sequences are KGHDR and SFDVKD. This CDR3 reads CATSGRDSHRLNTEAFF. The CDR3, as DNA: TGTGCCACCAGTGGAAGGGACAGCCATCGCCTGAACACTGAAGCTTTCTTT.

This rearrangement joins TRBV12-3 or TRBV12-4 to TRBJ1-1; no definite D call. The V gene lost 1 base and the J gene lost 11 bases, with 11 bases spanning the gap. The CDR3 totals 12 residues. CDR3 protein: CASSLGPPGAFF. In nucleotides, the CDR3 is TGTGCCAGCAGTTTAGGTCCTCCGGGGGCTTTCTTT.

This clone was observed once. The J gene is TRBJ1-5, the V gene TRBV18; 11 nucleotides align to TRBD1. The ends lost 1 base at V and 4 bases at J; junction bases unmatched: 3. This CDR3 has 16 residues. Per germline, CDR1 KGHSH and CDR2 LQKENI. The CDR3 loop is CASSPQDRGRNQPQHF. Here the CDR3 DNA reads TGTGCCAGCTCACCACAGGACAGGGGGCGGAATCAGCCCCAGCATTTT. Combining the CDR3 with reference TRBV18 and TRBJ1-5 gives the whole variable domain NAGVMQNPRHLVRRRGQEARLRCSPMKGHSHVYWYRQLPEEGLKFMVYLQKENIIDESGMPKERFSAEFPKEGPSILRIQQVVRGDSAAYFCASSPQDRGRNQPQHFGDGTRLSIL.